Below are 23 T cell receptor beta chains sequenced from a single sample in a study of blood T cell repertoires in COVID-19. TCRdb's table, derived via immunoSEQ multiplex PCR, lists solely in-frame clones and lacks some. The data show 40,000 or so clones, approximately 86% seen once. Sample: peripheral blood. These TCRs come from a middle-aged man with active COVID-19.

The chain uses TRBV13 and TRBJ2-7; 14 nucleotides align to TRBD2. CDR1 is PRHDT, CDR2 FYEKMQ, per germline (reference sequence). The CDR3 contains 16 residues. The V and J ends lost 4 bases and 3 bases, in that order; junction bases with no gene match: 5. The CDR3 loop reads CASSYLGTSGSYEQYF. The CDR3 DNA reads as TGTGCCAGCAGCTACCTCGGGACTAGCGGGAGCTACGAGCAGTACTTC.

In this sample, this clone turned up once. The chain joins TRBV7-6 to TRBJ2-7; possibly TRBD1 for D (6 bases). V dropped 7 bases and J dropped 2 bases, with 27 bases sitting between them. Germline V gene data show CDR1 as SGHVS and CDR2 as FNYEAQ. The CDR3 is 18 amino acids. DNA of the CDR3: TGTGCCAGCACCCAAAGGCCCCTGCAGGGGCTTGGGACCTACGAGCAGTACTTC. Translated: CASTQRPLQGLGTYEQYF.

The chain couples TRBV28 to TRBJ1-1, with D possibly matching TRBD1 (6 bases). The V end was cut by 3 bases, the J end by 2 bases, with 10 bases between. Germline lookup yields CDR1 MDHEN and CDR2 SYDVKM. This CDR3 region has 14 residues. CDR3 loop: CASSFGRGNTEAFF. Here the CDR3 DNA reads TGTGCCAGCAGTTTTGGCAGGGGAAACACTGAAGCTTTCTTT.

This clone was seen just once. The DNA of the CDR3 is TGTGCCGGCCATCGGGACAGGGGATACAATGAGCAGTTCTTC. It translates to CAGHRDRGYNEQFF. The rearrangement links TRBV30 to TRBJ2-1; TRBD1 agrees at 10 bases. The CDR3 has 14 residues. V lost 8 bases, J lost 4 bases, and 8 bases stayed unmatched. The germline V gene has CDR1 GTSNPN and CDR2 SVGIG (reference sequence).

The chain has TRBV6-5 and TRBJ1-1; the match to TRBD1 covers 11 bases. Germline trimming cut 5 bases from V and 9 bases from J; bases unmatched to any gene: 11. This CDR3 contains 15 residues. CDR1 and CDR2 from the germline V gene are MNHEY and SVGAGI. The CDR3 nucleotides read TGTGCCAGCAGTCCCTCTGCAGGGACAGGGGGAAAAGCTTTCTTT. Protein product: CASSPSAGTGGKAFF.

The chain recombines TRBV7-9 with TRBJ2-1; 9 bases match TRBD1. J was trimmed by 12 bases and V by 2 bases; bases with no gene match: 8. CDR3 size: 14 residues. CDR1 SEHNR and CDR2 FQNEAQ come from the germline V gene (reference sequence). CDR3 loop: CASSLTTGGVGQFF. For the CDR3, the DNA is TGTGCCAGCAGCTTAACAACAGGGGGCGTGGGGCAGTTCTTC.

The chain uses TRBV30 and TRBJ1-2; weak D call: TRBD1 (6 bases). The CDR3 has 12 residues. Trimming pared 0 bases from V and 10 bases from J, leaving 12 bases between. The germline V gene has CDR1 GTSNPN and CDR2 SVGIG (reference sequence). The chain's CDR3 is CAWSVGGSSYTF. As DNA, the CDR3 is TGTGCCTGGAGTGTAGGGGGAAGCTCCTACACCTTC.

The J gene is TRBJ2-1, the V gene TRBV5-4, with D possibly TRBD1 on 7 matching bases. Germline V gene sequence: CDR1 SGHNT, CDR2 YYREEE (reference sequence). Trimming removed 0 bases from V and 7 bases from J, with 14 bases in between. This CDR3 comprises 15 residues. CDR3 loop: CASSLGRGRGNEQFF. CDR3 sequence (DNA): TGTGCCAGCAGCTTGGGGAGGGGGCGAGGGAATGAGCAGTTCTTC.

The chain is built from TRBV7-2 and TRBJ2-7, with 7 bases identical to TRBD1. The CDR3 has 15 residues. V lost 1 base to trimming and J lost 2 bases; unmatched junction nucleotides: 5. Looked up from germline, CDR1 is SGHTA and CDR2 is FQGNSA. Here the CDR3 reads CASSLDLTGPYEQYF. In DNA, the CDR3 is TGTGCCAGCAGCTTAGATCTGACAGGGCCCTACGAGCAGTACTTC.

This clone has only one observation. V gene TRBV7-9 combines with J gene TRBJ2-3, with TRBD2 matching 8 bases. V shed 1 base and J 2 bases; nucleotides not matched to a gene: 5. CDR1 is SEHNR and CDR2 is FQNEAQ in the germline V gene (reference sequence). The length of the CDR3 is 16 residues. The CDR3 loop is CASSLVGRAFTDTQYF. The CDR3 bases are TGTGCCAGCAGCTTAGTCGGGAGGGCCTTCACAGATACGCAGTATTTT. The full variable domain, completed using reference TRBV7-9 and TRBJ2-3, is DTGVSQNPRHKITKRGQNVTFRCDPISEHNRLYWYRQTLGQGPEFLTYFQNEAQLEKSRLLSDRFSAERPKGSFSTLEIQRTEQGDSAMYLCASSLVGRAFTDTQYFGPGTRLTVL.

This sequence joins TRBV18 and TRBJ1-2; D ambiguous. The germline V and J ends were trimmed by 2 bases and 1 base, with 5 bases remaining between them. Germline V lookup: CDR1 KGHSH, CDR2 LQKENI. CDR3 length equals 13 residues. CDR3 bases: TGTGCCAGCTCACCAGGCAGTAACTATGGCTACACCTTC. Protein: CASSPGSNYGYTF.

This chain links TRBV7-9 with TRBJ2-2, with D possibly being TRBD2 (6 bases). The CDR3 has 15 amino acids. Trimming shortened V by 3 bases and J by 0 bases, and 8 bases separated the two germline ends. The germline gives CDR1 SEHNR, CDR2 FQNEAQ (reference sequence). Here the CDR3 reads CASSFGTSNTGELFF. Written as DNA, the CDR3 is TGTGCCAGCAGCTTTGGGACTTCGAACACCGGGGAGCTGTTTTTT. Drawing the rest from reference TRBV7-9 and TRBJ2-2, the complete variable domain is DTGVSQNPRHKITKRGQNVTFRCDPISEHNRLYWYRQTLGQGPEFLTYFQNEAQLEKSRLLSDRFSAERPKGSFSTLEIQRTEQGDSAMYLCASSFGTSNTGELFFGEGSRLTVL.

This clone was seen a handful of times. The rearrangement uses TRBV29-1 and TRBJ1-5; 9 positions agree with TRBD1. With 7 bases clipped from V and 3 bases from J, the junction kept 7 bases outside the gene matches. In germline, CDR1 is SQVTM, CDR2 ANQGSEA. The CDR3 consists of 14 residues. As DNA, the CDR3 is TGCAGCGCAGCGGGACAGGGAATCAATCAGCCCCAGCATTTT. Protein product: CSAAGQGINQPQHF.

V is TRBV7-3 and J is TRBJ2-1, with 7 nucleotides matching TRBD2. CDR3 length: 15 amino acids. Germline trimming cut 4 bases from V and 6 bases from J; bases unmatched to any gene: 9. Germline V lookup: CDR1 SGHTA, CDR2 FQGTGA. The CDR3 region is CASSSPASGSNEQFF. The CDR3 DNA reads as TGTGCCAGCAGCTCCCCCGCTAGCGGAAGCAATGAGCAGTTCTTC.

The chain has TRBV20-1 and TRBJ2-5, with TRBD1 as a possible D gene (5 bases). V lost 3 bases, J lost 4 bases, and 21 bases lay in between. This CDR3 region has 16 residues. The V gene's germline CDR1 is DFQATT and CDR2 SNEGSKA (reference sequence). In nucleotides, the CDR3 is TGCAGTGCTAGTGTGCAGGGATCCCCCAAGGGAGAGACCCAGTACTTC. It codes for CSASVQGSPKGETQYF.

This chain links TRBV5-1 with TRBJ1-3; D is ambiguous. V lost 2 bases and J lost 2, with 14 bases in between. Germline loops: CDR1 SGHRS, CDR2 YFSETQ. The CDR3 covers 16 residues. CDR3: CASSFRYRATGNTIYF. The CDR3 bases are TGCGCCAGCAGCTTCCGTTACAGAGCCACTGGAAACACCATATATTTT.

This clone has a handful of counts. J is TRBJ1-4 and V is TRBV28; the match to TRBD1 covers 8 bases. Germline V gene sequence: CDR1 MDHEN, CDR2 SYDVKM. This CDR3 comprises 15 residues. Trimming cost V 5 bases and J 8 bases; bases outside gene matches: 10. This CDR3 is CASSPPTGGQEKLFF. CDR3 nucleotide sequence: TGTGCCAGCAGTCCCCCAACAGGGGGGCAGGAAAAACTGTTTTTT.

The chain carries TRBV6-5 and TRBJ2-5; 8 nucleotides align to TRBD1. After removal of 4 bases from V and 3 bases from J, the junction contained 4 bases not matched to a gene. Germline assignment: CDR1 MNHEY and CDR2 SVGAGI. CDR3 length: 14 amino acids. The CDR3 DNA reads TGTGCCAGCAGTTTTCGACAGGGGAAAGAGACCCAGTACTTC. This gives the protein CASSFRQGKETQYF.

The rearrangement joins TRBV6-5 to TRBJ2-6, with D uncertain. The V end lost 8 bases, the J end lost 4 bases, and 12 bases lay between the germline ends. In germline, CDR1 is MNHEY, CDR2 SVGAGI. The CDR3 is 14 amino acids. Written as DNA, the CDR3 is TGTGCCAGCGGTAAGCCCTCGGGGGCCAACGTCCTGACTTTC. Translating it yields CASGKPSGANVLTF.

The chain has TRBV6-4 and TRBJ1-6; D is undetermined. This CDR3 comprises 13 residues. Trimming pared 2 bases from V and 9 bases from J, leaving 8 bases between. Germline CDR1 MRHNA, CDR2 SNTAGT. This CDR3 is CASSDGPTSPLHF. The CDR3 bases are TGTGCCAGCAGTGACGGGCCTACTTCACCCCTCCACTTT.

J is TRBJ1-2 and V is TRBV28, with 9 bases that match TRBD1. CDR1 and CDR2 (germline): MDHEN, SYDVKM. Trimming removed 3 bases from V and 2 bases from J; junction bases left unmatched: 1. The CDR3 runs to 14 residues. The CDR3 sequence: CASSFGQGNYGYTF. The DNA of the CDR3 is TGTGCCAGCAGTTTTGGACAGGGGAACTATGGCTACACCTTC.

A single count supports this clone. The chain has TRBV19 and TRBJ1-5; TRBD1 is a possible D gene (6 bases). The CDR3 is 15 amino acids. V lost 1 base to trimming and J lost 6 bases, with 13 bases between them. Per the germline V gene, CDR1 is LNHDA and CDR2 is SQIVND (reference sequence). The CDR3 spells CASSIGQAPGQPQHF. CDR3 DNA: TGTGCCAGTAGTATAGGACAGGCTCCAGGTCAGCCCCAGCATTTT.

This chain connects TRBV11-2 to TRBJ2-5; tentative D call: TRBD2 (5 bases). The germline CDR1 and CDR2 sequences are SGHAT and FQNNGV. This CDR3 has 13 residues. V lost 5 bases and J 4 bases, leaving 11 bases between the germline ends. CDR3 DNA sequence: TGTGCCAGCAGCCGAGGGCCCGGAGAGACCCAGTACTTC. It translates to CASSRGPGETQYF.